A single sample gave rise to the 12 T cell receptor beta chains below, sequenced in a study of cytomegalovirus exposure and HLA in healthy donors. PCR employed 60 Vbeta and 13 Jbeta primers. Sequenced by immunoSEQ multiplex PCR; TCRdb stores in-frame clones only, minus some. The sample carries more than 95,000 clones, about 16% recorded once. Sequencing was done on a sample of PBMCs. The source of these receptors is a female donor in good health and CMV-seronegative.

The chain joins TRBV30 to TRBJ1-2; D uncertain. The germline V gene encodes CDR1 GTSNPN and CDR2 SVGIG (reference sequence). This CDR3 spans 12 amino acids. V was shortened by 3 bases and J by 2 bases, with 7 bases between the two germline ends. The CDR3 coding sequence is TGTGCCTGGAGCACAGAAAACTATGGCTACACCTTC. Its translation is CAWSTENYGYTF.

J is TRBJ2-1 and V is TRBV2; possibly TRBD2 for D (5 bases). Germline values: CDR1 SNHLY, CDR2 FYNNEI. V was clipped by 6 bases and J by 9 bases, with 9 bases between them. This CDR3 comprises 11 residues. The chain's CDR3 is CASRDWGEQFF. The CDR3 nucleotides read TGTGCCAGCAGGGACTGGGGTGAGCAGTTCTTC.

The chain recombines TRBV9 with TRBJ2-3, with D perhaps TRBD1 (5 bases). CDR1 SGDLS and CDR2 YYNGEE come from the germline V gene. CDR3 length: 15 residues. V lost 0 bases and J 1 base, leaving 9 bases between the germline ends. Written as DNA, the CDR3 is TGTGCCAGCAGCGTAGGGCCGACAGGCACAGATACGCAGTATTTT. It yields the protein CASSVGPTGTDTQYF.

This chain uses TRBV6-6 with TRBJ1-4; D is uncertain. The CDR3 extends over 15 amino acids. CDR1 MNHNY and CDR2 SVGAGI come from the germline V gene (reference sequence). Trimming cost V 0 bases and J 0 bases, with 5 bases left between them. The CDR3 DNA reads TGTGCCAGCAGTTACTCGGCCACAACTAATGAAAAACTGTTTTTT. Its translation is CASSYSATTNEKLFF.

In this sample, this clone turned up a few times. The chain is built from TRBV5-4 and TRBJ2-5; 11 nucleotides match TRBD1. CDR1 and CDR2 (germline): SGHNT, YYREEE (reference sequence). The V gene end was trimmed by 4 bases and the J gene end by 5 bases; junction bases not matched to a gene: 10. The CDR3 is 16 amino acids. The CDR3 nucleotides are TGTGCCAGCAGCAAATCCGGACAGGGGGCTGGCGAGACCCAGTACTTC. This translates into CASSKSGQGAGETQYF. The full variable domain, completed using reference TRBV5-4 and TRBJ2-5, is ETGVTQSPTHLIKTRGQQVTLRCSSQSGHNTVSWYQQALGQGPQFIFQYYREEENGRGNFPPRFSGLQFPNYSSELNVNALELDDSALYLCASSKSGQGAGETQYFGPGTRLLVL.

This rearrangement joins TRBV5-1 to TRBJ1-4; unclear D gene. V lost 0 bases and J lost 8, with 14 bases in between. This CDR3 contains 15 residues. Germline assignment: CDR1 SGHRS and CDR2 YFSETQ. CDR3 loop: CASSLDGVFGEKLFF. The CDR3 DNA reads TGCGCCAGCAGCTTGGACGGGGTATTTGGAGAAAAACTGTTTTTT.

This clone was observed a handful of times. The chain employs TRBV18 and TRBJ2-7; TRBD2 aligns across 8 bases. The CDR3 extends over 15 amino acids. CDR1 is KGHSH, CDR2 LQKENI, per germline. Germline trimming cut 2 bases from V and 3 bases from J; bases unmatched to any gene: 6. The CDR3 spells CASSPDRGGGYEQYF. The DNA of the CDR3 is TGTGCCAGCTCACCAGATCGGGGGGGAGGCTACGAGCAGTACTTC.

This chain uses TRBV5-4 with TRBJ2-5; 10 positions agree with TRBD2. CDR1 is SGHNT, CDR2 YYREEE, per germline (reference sequence). The CDR3 has 16 amino acids. The J segment lost 1 base and the V segment lost 0 bases, leaving 3 bases of the junction unmatched. CDR3 DNA sequence: TGTGCCAGCAGCTTGGGTAGGACTAGCGGCCAAGAGACCCAGTACTTC. It codes for CASSLGRTSGQETQYF.

The CDR3 DNA sequence: TGTGCCAGCAGCTCTCTAGCGGGAGGGACAGATACGCAGTATTTT. As protein: CASSSLAGGTDTQYF. The chain is built from TRBV7-3 and TRBJ2-3, with 12 nucleotides matching TRBD2. The CDR3 runs 15 residues. CDR1 SGHTA and CDR2 FQGTGA come from the germline V gene. V trimming: 4 bases; J trimming: 3 bases; junction bases outside the gene matches: 2.

This clone has a handful of counts. V gene TRBV4-3 combines with J gene TRBJ1-6; 7 bases are shared with TRBD1. V lost 0 bases and J lost 7; bases outside the gene matches: 6. The CDR3 totals 16 residues. Germline-derived CDR1 and CDR2 are LGHNA and YSLEER. CDR3 sequence: CASSQEVRGSNSPLHF. DNA of the CDR3: TGCGCCAGCAGCCAAGAAGTCAGGGGGTCCAATTCACCCCTCCACTTT.

This clone was recorded a few times. The CDR3 region has the DNA TGCAGCGCAAACAGGGGGCCCAATGAGCAGTTCTTC. Its protein is CSANRGPNEQFF. This sequence joins TRBV29-1 and TRBJ2-1; 9 positions agree with TRBD1. CDR1 is SQVTM and CDR2 is ANQGSEA in the germline V gene. There are 12 residues in the CDR3. The junction had 4 bases not matched to a gene; V was cut back by 7 bases and J by 6 bases.

V and J are TRBV30 and TRBJ2-3; 11 bases match TRBD2. J was trimmed by 2 bases and V by 2 bases; bases with no gene match: 15. Germline lookup yields CDR1 GTSNPN and CDR2 SVGIG (reference sequence). This CDR3 is 19 amino acids long. The CDR3 DNA reads as TGTGCCTGGAGTTATACTAGCGGGAGACCACCAAAACTCACAGATACGCAGTATTTT. Amino acids: CAWSYTSGRPPKLTDTQYF.